These T cell receptor beta chains were read from a single sample in a study of blood T cell repertoires in COVID-19. The data were produced by immunoSEQ multiplex PCR, yet TCRdb's version contains in-frame clones alone and is incomplete. Of over 100,000 clones listed, roughly 90% are singletons. Input material: peripheral blood. These receptors originate from a man aged 35-49 years with acute or convalescent COVID-19. Both conserved end residues are part of each CDR3. D genes are given only for firm matches. Where a row states a size, it is once, few, many or the class of an expanded clone; other rows omit it.

J,D,size,V,CDR3,DNA
TRBJ2-3,TRBD2,NA,TRBV24-1,CATSDPRLAGGADTQYF,TGTGCCACCAGTGATCCAAGACTAGCGGGAGGCGCAGATACGCAGTATTTT
TRBJ2-1,TRBD1,NA,TRBV7-3,CASSLGQGGYNEQFF,TGTGCCAGCAGCTTGGGACAGGGAGGGTACAATGAGCAGTTCTTC
TRBJ2-3,TRBD2,NA,TRBV19,CASSVTSGGPLTDTQYF,TGTGCCAGTAGTGTGACTAGCGGGGGGCCACTGACAGATACGCAGTATTTT
TRBJ1-5,NA,NA,TRBV30,CAFERDSNQPQHF,TGTGCCTTTGAACGGGATAGCAATCAGCCCCAGCATTTT
TRBJ1-1,NA,NA,TRBV3-1/TRBV3-2,CASSQGGGTEAFF,TGTGCCAGCAGCCAAGGAGGGGGAACTGAAGCTTTCTTT
TRBJ2-7,NA,NA,TRBV27,CASSPTKSPFAEQYF,TGTGCCAGCAGTCCGACTAAGTCCCCTTTTGCCGAGCAGTACTTC
TRBJ2-7,TRBD1,NA,TRBV7-2,CASSLNRGLYEQYF,TGTGCCAGCAGCTTAAACAGGGGTCTCTACGAGCAGTACTTC
TRBJ1-4,NA,NA,TRBV2,CASSEVFLRREKLFF,TGTGCCAGCAGTGAAGTGTTCTTACGGAGGGAAAAACTGTTTTTT
TRBJ2-1,TRBD1,few,TRBV7-9,CASSYGQGAGNEQFF,TGTGCCAGCAGCTACGGACAGGGGGCGGGAAATGAGCAGTTCTTC
TRBJ2-1,TRBD2,NA,TRBV6-2/TRBV6-3,CASSYPLAGGSRYNEQFF,TGTGCCAGCAGTTACCCCCTAGCGGGGGGGTCTAGGTACAATGAGCAGTTCTTC
TRBJ1-4,NA,NA,TRBV2,CASSGPTGSNEKLFF,TGTGCCAGCAGTGGACCGACAGGATCTAATGAAAAACTGTTTTTT
TRBJ2-3,TRBD2,few,TRBV5-8,CASSLGRGGALDTQYF,TGTGCCAGCAGCTTGGGGCGCGGGGGGGCCTTAGATACGCAGTATTTT
TRBJ1-2,NA,NA,TRBV12-3/TRBV12-4,CASRTDSNYGYTF,TGTGCCAGCAGAACAGATTCTAACTATGGCTACACCTTC
TRBJ2-7,NA,NA,TRBV5-6,CASSSSYEQYF,TGTGCCAGCAGCTCTTCCTACGAGCAGTACTTC
TRBJ1-1,TRBD1,NA,TRBV19,CASDRGKAEAFF,TGTGCCAGCGACAGGGGGAAGGCTGAAGCTTTCTTT
TRBJ2-7,NA,NA,TRBV5-1,CASSPRAGDSYEQYF,TGCGCCAGCAGCCCCCGGGCAGGGGACTCCTACGAGCAGTACTTC
TRBJ1-6,TRBD1,NA,TRBV27,CASKGGDSYNSPLHF,TGTGCCAGCAAAGGCGGGGACAGCTATAATTCACCCCTCCACTTT
TRBJ2-1,NA,NA,TRBV7-7,CASSQDYNNEQFF,TGTGCCAGCAGCCAGGACTATAACAATGAGCAGTTCTTC
TRBJ2-1,NA,NA,TRBV3-1/TRBV3-2,CASSLDNEQFF,TGTGCCAGCAGCCTAGACAATGAGCAGTTCTTC
TRBJ1-2,NA,NA,TRBV12-3/TRBV12-4,CASEGFRGYGYTF,TGTGCCAGCGAAGGGTTCAGGGGCTATGGCTACACCTTC
TRBJ2-7,NA,NA,TRBV7-9,CASSLDSSYEQYF,TGTGCCAGCAGCTTAGACAGCTCCTACGAGCAGTACTTC
TRBJ2-7,TRBD1,NA,TRBV7-2,CASSEDRGSYEQYF,TGTGCCAGCAGTGAGGACAGGGGTTCCTACGAGCAGTACTTC